These T cell receptor beta chains were read from a single sample in a study of cytomegalovirus exposure and HLA in healthy donors. The data were produced by immunoSEQ multiplex PCR, yet TCRdb's version contains in-frame clones alone and is incomplete. The sample carries approximately 97,000 clones, around 72% recorded once. Sequencing used PBMCs. These receptors all come from a middle-aged man in good health and CMV-seronegative. The CDR3 runs from the conserved cysteine through the conserved F or W. A D gene is named only where the DNA matches it firmly. Clone size is not always given. Where it is, it says once, few, many or a class for expanded clones.

CASSLGASGGGTDTQYF	TGTGCCAGCAGCTTAGGGGCTAGCGGGGGGGGCACAGATACGCAGTATTTT	TRBV7-3	TRBJ2-3	NA	TRBD2
CASSDRDSVYEQYF	TGTGCCAGCAGTGACCGGGACTCAGTCTACGAGCAGTACTTC	TRBV6-5	TRBJ2-7	NA	NA
CASSFSGAGSEKLFF	TGTGCCAGCAGCTTCAGTGGGGCGGGGAGTGAAAAACTGTTTTTT	TRBV7-2	TRBJ1-4	NA	NA
CASGFVGTSQDGQYF	TGTGCCAGCGGGTTCGTCGGGACAAGTCAAGATGGCCAGTACTTC	TRBV27	TRBJ2-5	NA	NA
CASSSDPRGGLSYEQYF	TGCGCCAGCAGCTCGGACCCCCGGGGGGGGCTCTCCTACGAGCAGTACTTC	TRBV5-1	TRBJ2-7	NA	TRBD2
CSVEDNRGGTQYF	TGCAGCGTTGAAGATAACAGGGGGGGGACCCAGTACTTC	TRBV29-1	TRBJ2-5	once	NA
CASSQDTGELFF	TGTGCCAGCAGTCAGGACACCGGGGAGCTGTTTTTT	TRBV2	TRBJ2-2	few	NA
CASRGTSGPTDTQYF	TGTGCCAGCAGAGGGACTAGCGGACCCACAGATACGCAGTATTTT	TRBV6-1	TRBJ2-3	NA	TRBD2
CASPCKKYADTQYF	TGTGCCAGCCCTTGCAAAAAATATGCGGATACGCAGTATTTT	TRBV6-9	TRBJ2-3	NA	NA
CASSLFQAETEAFF	TGTGCCAGCAGTTTATTTCAGGCAGAAACTGAAGCTTTCTTT	TRBV28	TRBJ1-1	NA	NA
CASSPQVSGGYNEQFF	TGTGCCAGCAGTCCTCAGGTTAGCGGGGGATACAATGAGCAGTTCTTC	TRBV6-4	TRBJ2-1	NA	TRBD2